The T cell receptor (beta chain) under discussion was sequenced for a study of T cell responses to AZD1222 COVID-19 vaccine. Study-level findings and limits: Females outnumbered males among donors, who were mostly white British; clonal diversity was possibly underestimated. Seropositive status at baseline applied to only 6 or 7 AZD1222 recipients. When two AZD1222 doses had been given, Spike-specific TCR breadth and depth rose.

Data came from immunoSEQ multiplex PCR; TCRdb stores just in-frame clones and leaves some out. The sample carries roughly 150,000 clones, around 91% recorded once. The CDR3 extends over 12 amino acids. The germline CDR1 and CDR2 sequences are SQVTM and ANQGSEA. V was pared by 6 bases and J by 1 base, with 9 bases between. About this clone: Its cognate antigen is unknown.

Pooling was applied to second doses at about 4 or about 12 weeks. The gene calls are TRBV29-1 and TRBJ1-1, with TRBD1 as a possible D gene (5 bases). Sequencing used peripheral blood, obtained 28 days after the second AZD1222 dose. The sequence was collected from an adult who received the AZD1222 COVID-19 vaccine. The CDR3: CSVAGGNTEAFF. CDR3 in DNA: TGCAGCGTCGCCGGGGGGAACACTGAAGCTTTCTTT.